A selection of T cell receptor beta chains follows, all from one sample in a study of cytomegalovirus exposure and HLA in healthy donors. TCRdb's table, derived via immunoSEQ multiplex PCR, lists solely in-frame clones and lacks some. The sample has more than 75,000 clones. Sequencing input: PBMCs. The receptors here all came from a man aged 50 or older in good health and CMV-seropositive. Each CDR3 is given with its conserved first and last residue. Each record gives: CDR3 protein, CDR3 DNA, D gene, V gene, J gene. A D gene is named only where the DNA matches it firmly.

CASSPSGTIYEQYF	TGTGCCAGCAGCCCCTCCGGGACAATCTACGAGCAGTACTTC	NA	TRBV9	TRBJ2-7
CASRMVAGGNEQFF	TGCGCCAGCAGAATGGTAGCGGGGGGGAATGAGCAGTTCTTC	TRBD2	TRBV5-1	TRBJ2-1
CASSPWEETEAFF	TGTGCCAGCTCACCGTGGGAGGAGACTGAAGCTTTCTTT	NA	TRBV18	TRBJ1-1
CASSVSGGVHQPQHF	TGTGCCAGCAGCGTCAGTGGAGGGGTCCATCAGCCCCAGCATTTT	NA	TRBV9	TRBJ1-5
CASSLSLARDEQFF	TGCGCCAGCAGCTTGTCTCTAGCGAGGGATGAGCAGTTCTTC	NA	TRBV5-1	TRBJ2-1
CASKAAGDSYEQYF	TGTGCCAGCAAGGCGGCAGGGGACTCCTACGAGCAGTACTTC	NA	TRBV27	TRBJ2-7
CASSLLGQGNTEAFF	TGTGCCAGCAGCTTATTGGGACAGGGGAACACTGAAGCTTTCTTT	TRBD1	TRBV7-9	TRBJ1-1
CASTKRWGADTQYF	TGTGCCAGCACCAAAAGGTGGGGGGCAGATACGCAGTATTTT	NA	TRBV27	TRBJ2-3
CATHRGPLYGYTF	TGTGCCACACACAGGGGACCGCTCTATGGCTACACCTTC	TRBD1	TRBV6-5	TRBJ1-2
CASSYAGGVLDTEAFF	TGTGCCAGCAGCTATGCAGGGGGCGTTTTGGACACTGAAGCTTTCTTT	TRBD1	TRBV7-2	TRBJ1-1
CASTPQGAGSPEAFF	TGTGCCAGTACCCCCCAAGGCGCGGGGTCCCCTGAAGCTTTCTTT	NA	TRBV19	TRBJ1-1
CASSTKTGGYGYTF	TGTGCCAGCAGTACAAAGACAGGGGGCTATGGCTACACCTTC	TRBD1	TRBV7-8	TRBJ1-2
CASSRTQGAVAFF	TGTGCCAGCAGCCGTACTCAGGGGGCGGTAGCTTTCTTT	TRBD1	TRBV14	TRBJ1-1
CASSPPLVGVGEQFF	TGTGCCAGCTCACCGCCCCTGGTAGGGGTAGGTGAGCAGTTCTTC	NA	TRBV18	TRBJ2-1
CASSEGQTLSYEQYF	TGTGCCAGCAGTGAAGGACAGACCCTATCCTACGAGCAGTACTTC	NA	TRBV2	TRBJ2-7
CASSPGGQLYEQYF	TGTGCCAGCAGCCCCGGGGGACAGCTCTACGAGCAGTACTTC	NA	TRBV9	TRBJ2-7
CATRQGANTEAFF	TGTGCCACTAGACAGGGGGCGAACACTGAAGCTTTCTTT	TRBD1	TRBV19	TRBJ1-1
CAIGTGQETQYF	TGTGCCATCGGGACAGGGCAAGAGACCCAGTACTTC	TRBD1	TRBV10-3	TRBJ2-5
CASSPPGVYEQYF	TGTGCCAGCTCACCACCCGGGGTTTACGAGCAGTACTTC	NA	TRBV18	TRBJ2-7
CASRRDSAIMNTEAFF	TGTGCCAGCAGGAGGGACAGCGCCATCATGAACACTGAAGCTTTCTTT	TRBD1	TRBV7-9	TRBJ1-1
CASSGTWRGQGIEQYF	TGTGCCAGCAGCGGGACCTGGAGAGGACAGGGTATCGAGCAGTACTTC	TRBD1	TRBV5-6	TRBJ2-7
CASSGTGPGETQYF	TGCGCCAGCAGTGGGACAGGCCCGGGCGAGACCCAGTACTTC	TRBD1	TRBV10-1	TRBJ2-5
CASSLDPTGIYGYTF	TGTGCCAGCAGCTTGGATCCGACAGGGATCTATGGCTACACCTTC	TRBD1	TRBV5-1	TRBJ1-2
CASSRQLNTEAFF	TGTGCCAGCTCCCGACAGTTAAACACTGAAGCTTTCTTT	NA	TRBV5-6	TRBJ1-1
CASSQGAAASNYGYTF	TGCGCCAGCAGCCAAGGAGCGGCGGCCTCTAACTATGGCTACACCTTC	NA	TRBV4-3	TRBJ1-2
CASRPQGFETQYF	TGTGCCAGCAGACCACAGGGGTTTGAGACCCAGTACTTC	TRBD1	TRBV27	TRBJ2-5
CASSQDSSGTQYF	TGTGCCAGCAGCCAAGACAGTAGCGGGACCCAGTACTTC	NA	TRBV4-2	TRBJ2-5
CAWSVRGRGTEAFF	TGTGCCTGGAGTGTTCGTGGGAGAGGCACTGAAGCTTTCTTT	NA	TRBV30	TRBJ1-1
CASSQTTASSYNEQFF	TGCGCCAGCAGCCAGACGACAGCCAGCTCCTACAATGAGCAGTTCTTC	NA	TRBV5-1	TRBJ2-1
CASSLDSRSYEQYF	TGTGCCAGCAGCTTAGACAGTAGGTCCTACGAGCAGTACTTC	NA	TRBV5-4	TRBJ2-7
CASSSTPRNEQFF	TGTGCCAGCAGCTCCACCCCGCGGAATGAGCAGTTCTTC	NA	TRBV11-2	TRBJ2-1
CASAPEGWETFGEQYF	TGTGCCAGCGCTCCGGAGGGGTGGGAGACGTTCGGAGAGCAGTACTTC	NA	TRBV18	TRBJ2-7
CAWTGRAVIYGYTF	TGTGCCTGGACGGGAAGGGCCGTAATCTATGGCTACACCTTC	NA	TRBV30	TRBJ1-2
CASSLRGAFRETQYF	TGTGCCAGCAGCCTCCGGGGTGCGTTCAGGGAGACCCAGTACTTC	NA	TRBV13	TRBJ2-5
CASSLVGRANQPQHF	TGTGCCAGCAGCTTAGTGGGCAGGGCCAATCAGCCCCAGCATTTT	NA	TRBV7-8	TRBJ1-5
CASSPTGLAGNRETQYF	TGTGCCAGCTCACCAACCGGACTAGCGGGGAATCGAGAGACCCAGTACTTC	TRBD2	TRBV18	TRBJ2-5
CATSTPRGDEQYF	TGTGCCACCAGCACACCTCGTGGAGACGAGCAGTACTTC	NA	TRBV15	TRBJ2-7
CAWGNGNEQFF	TGTGCCTGGGGCAACGGGAATGAGCAGTTCTTC	NA	TRBV30	TRBJ2-1
CASSYSAGGDPQHF	TGTGCCAGCAGTTACAGCGCAGGGGGCGATCCCCAGCATTTT	TRBD1	TRBV6-5	TRBJ1-5
CASSKASGREETQYF	TGTGCCAGCAGCAAAGCTAGCGGGAGGGAAGAGACCCAGTACTTC	TRBD2	TRBV9	TRBJ2-5
CASSLIKAGWTGELFF	TGTGCCAGCAGCTTAATTAAGGCGGGATGGACCGGGGAGCTGTTTTTT	NA	TRBV7-8	TRBJ2-2
CASSPTGGETQYF	TGTGCCAGCAGCCCTACAGGGGGAGAGACCCAGTACTTC	TRBD1	TRBV7-3	TRBJ2-5